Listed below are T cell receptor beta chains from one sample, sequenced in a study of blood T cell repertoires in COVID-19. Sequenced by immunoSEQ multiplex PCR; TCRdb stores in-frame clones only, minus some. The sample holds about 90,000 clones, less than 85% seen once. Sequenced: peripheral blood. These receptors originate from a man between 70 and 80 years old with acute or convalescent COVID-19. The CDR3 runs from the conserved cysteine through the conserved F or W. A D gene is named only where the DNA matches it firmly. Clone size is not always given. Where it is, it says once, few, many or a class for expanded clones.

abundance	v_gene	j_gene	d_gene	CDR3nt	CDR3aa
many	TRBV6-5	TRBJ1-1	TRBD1	TGTGCCAGCATAGGGGGCCTGAACACTGAAGCTTTCTTT	CASIGGLNTEAFF
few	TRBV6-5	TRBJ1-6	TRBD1	TGTGCCAGCAGTCTACAGGGGACCCATAATTCACCCCTCCACTTT	CASSLQGTHNSPLHF
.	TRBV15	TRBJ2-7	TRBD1	TGTGCCACCAGCGGAAGAAGGGTAGGGGACAGGGGTACCCACGAGCAGTACTTC	CATSGRRVGDRGTHEQYF
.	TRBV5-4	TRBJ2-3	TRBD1	TGTGCCAGCAGCCCTCGACAGGGGGGCACAGATACGCAGTATTTT	CASSPRQGGTDTQYF
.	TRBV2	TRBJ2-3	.	TGTGCCAGGTCTTGGTCCGATTCGTACAGGCGTCCACCAGATACGCAGTATTTT	CARSWSDSYRRPPDTQYF
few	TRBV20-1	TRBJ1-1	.	TGCAGTGCTAGCTGGAACACTGAAGCTTTCTTT	CSASWNTEAFF
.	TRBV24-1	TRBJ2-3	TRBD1	TGTGCCACCAGTGATACCGGGACAGCAACAGATACGCAGTATTTT	CATSDTGTATDTQYF
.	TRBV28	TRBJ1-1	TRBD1	TGTGCCAGCAGCCTCCAGGGGGGAAGGACTGAAGCTTTCTTT	CASSLQGGRTEAFF
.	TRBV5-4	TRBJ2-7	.	TGTGTCATCTCAAGCGGAGGGGTCTCCTACGAGCAGTACTTC	CVISSGGVSYEQYF
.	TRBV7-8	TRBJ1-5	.	TGTGCCAGCAGCTTAAAGGGGGACCGGAATCAGCCCCAGCATTTT	CASSLKGDRNQPQHF
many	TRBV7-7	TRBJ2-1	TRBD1	TGTGCCAGCAGCCCAGGGACAGGGGGCAATGAGCAGTTCTTC	CASSPGTGGNEQFF
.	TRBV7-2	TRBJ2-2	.	TGTGCCAGCAGCCGTCTTTCCCGGACAGCCAACACCGGGGAGCTGTTTTTT	CASSRLSRTANTGELFF
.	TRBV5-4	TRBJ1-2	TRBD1	TGTGCCAGCAGCTTGGGACAGGGGTACTATGGCTACACCTTC	CASSLGQGYYGYTF
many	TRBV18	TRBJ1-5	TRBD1	TGTGCCAGCTCACAACAGGGGGCCGGTCAGCCCCAGCATTTT	CASSQQGAGQPQHF
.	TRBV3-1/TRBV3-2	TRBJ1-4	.	TGTGCCAGCAGCCAAGAAGGGGCAACTAATGAAAAACTGTTTTTT	CASSQEGATNEKLFF
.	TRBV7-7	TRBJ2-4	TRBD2	TGTGCTAGCAGCTTTAGCGGGGGCCCTCAATGGGGAGGCAAAAACATTCAGTACTTC	CASSFSGGPQWGGKNIQYF
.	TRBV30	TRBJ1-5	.	TGTGCCTGGAGTCCTTCCCGACTGCCCTCCCGTTATAGCAATCAGCCCCAGCATTTT	CAWSPSRLPSRYSNQPQHF
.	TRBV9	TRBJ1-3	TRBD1	TGTGCCAGCAGCCCAAACAGGGGCTCTGGAAACACCATATATTTT	CASSPNRGSGNTIYF
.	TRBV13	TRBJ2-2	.	TGTGCCAGCAGCTTTGGACAGCGGAACACCGGGGAGCTGTTTTTT	CASSFGQRNTGELFF
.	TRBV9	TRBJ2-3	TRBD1	TGTGCCAGCAGCCTTCGGACAGGGTATCAGGATACGCAGTATTTT	CASSLRTGYQDTQYF
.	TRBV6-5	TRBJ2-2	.	TGTGCCAGCCGCCAACAGACCGGGGAGCTGTTTTTT	CASRQQTGELFF
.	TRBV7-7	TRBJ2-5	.	TGTGCCAGCAGCTTAGACAGAGAGACCCAGTACTTC	CASSLDRETQYF
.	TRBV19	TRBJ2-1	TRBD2	TGTGCCAGTAGTGTCGGACTAGCGGGAGGGCGGAGTTTGAGCTCCTACAATGAGCAGTTCTTC	CASSVGLAGGRSLSSYNEQFF
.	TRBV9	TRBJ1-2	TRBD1	TGTGCCAGCAGCAGGGACAGGACCTATGGCTACACCTTC	CASSRDRTYGYTF
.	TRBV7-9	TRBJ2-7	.	TGTGCCAGCCAATACCCCCCTGAGTGGTCCTACGAGCAGTACTTC	CASQYPPEWSYEQYF
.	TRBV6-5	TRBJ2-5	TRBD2	TGTGCCACCTCGGGCGGGAGCAGGCGAGAGACCCAGTACTTC	CATSGGSRRETQYF
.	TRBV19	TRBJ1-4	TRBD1	TGTGCCAGTAGTACGACAGGGCTTAATGAAAAACTGTTTTTT	CASSTTGLNEKLFF
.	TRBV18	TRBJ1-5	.	TGTGCCAGCTCACCCGGGGGGGACAATCAGCCCCAGCATTTT	CASSPGGDNQPQHF
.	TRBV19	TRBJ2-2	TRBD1	TGTGCCAGTAGGGCGACAGGGGCCAACACCGGGGAGCTGTTTTTT	CASRATGANTGELFF
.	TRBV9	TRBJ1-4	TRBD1	TGTGCCAGCAGCGCCGAAACAGGGGGCCCTAATGAAAAACTGTTTTTT	CASSAETGGPNEKLFF
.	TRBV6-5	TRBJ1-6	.	TGTGCCAGCAGAAATTTTCAGGGATTTCGTTCACCCCTCCACTTT	CASRNFQGFRSPLHF
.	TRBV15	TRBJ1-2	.	TGTGCCACCAGCAGAGATCTCCGAGGGTACTTTGACTATGGCTACACCTTC	CATSRDLRGYFDYGYTF
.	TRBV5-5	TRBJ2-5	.	TGTGCCAGCAGCTTGGCAGAACAAGAGACCCAGTACTTC	CASSLAEQETQYF
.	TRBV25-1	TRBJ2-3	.	TGTGCCAGCAGTATAGGGGGGGGAGCAGATACGCAGTATTTT	CASSIGGGADTQYF
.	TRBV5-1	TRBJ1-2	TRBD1	TGCGCCAGCAGCCAAACAGGGGGGAAGAACTATGGCTACACCTTC	CASSQTGGKNYGYTF
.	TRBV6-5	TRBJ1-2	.	TGTGCCAGCAGTTACTCCCCCCAGACTTTGAGCTACACCTTC	CASSYSPQTLSYTF
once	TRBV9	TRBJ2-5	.	TGTGCCAGCGGTCGGGGAGCTCAAGAGACCCAGTACTTC	CASGRGAQETQYF
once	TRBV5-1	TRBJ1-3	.	TGCGCCAGCAGCATCTCCCCTTTGACAGGAAACACCATATATTTT	CASSISPLTGNTIYF
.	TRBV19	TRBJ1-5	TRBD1	TGTGCCAGTACCTACGGGACAGGGGGCTCTAATAGCAATCAGCCCCAGCATTTT	CASTYGTGGSNSNQPQHF
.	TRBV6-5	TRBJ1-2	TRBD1	TGTGCCAGCAGTCGAGGACAGGGGTTAAACTATGGCTACACCTTC	CASSRGQGLNYGYTF
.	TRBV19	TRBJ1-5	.	TGTGCCAGTAGTATAATGGGGGGGCGCGGGCAGCCCCAGCATTTT	CASSIMGGRGQPQHF
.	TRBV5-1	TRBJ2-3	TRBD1	TGCGCCAGCAGCTCCATGGCAGGGGGTAGCACAGATACGCAGTATTTT	CASSSMAGGSTDTQYF
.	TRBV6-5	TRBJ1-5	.	TGTGCCAGCCAGACGGGGGGCAATCAGCCCCAGCATTTT	CASQTGGNQPQHF
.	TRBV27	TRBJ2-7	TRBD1	TGTGCCAGCAGCTCAGGACAGGATTATTCCTACGAGCAGTACTTC	CASSSGQDYSYEQYF
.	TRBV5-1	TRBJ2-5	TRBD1	TGCGCCAGCAGCTCCAGACCCCCGGGACAGGGTATCCAAGAGACCCAGTACTTC	CASSSRPPGQGIQETQYF
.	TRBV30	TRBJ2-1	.	TGTGCCTGGAACAGGGCGAATGAGCAGTTCTTC	CAWNRANEQFF
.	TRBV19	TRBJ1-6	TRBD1	TGTGCCAGTAGTCGACAGGGGGAAAATTCACCCCTCCACTTT	CASSRQGENSPLHF
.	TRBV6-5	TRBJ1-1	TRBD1	TGTGCCAGCAGTTACGGTACGGGACAGCAGAACACTGAAGCTTTCTTT	CASSYGTGQQNTEAFF
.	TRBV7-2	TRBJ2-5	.	TGTGCCAGCAGCTTTCAACGGGGGGCAGGTGAGACCCAGTACTTC	CASSFQRGAGETQYF
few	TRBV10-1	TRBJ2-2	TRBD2	TGCGCCAGCAGTGAGCGGACTAGGGGCACCGGGGAGCTGTTTTTT	CASSERTRGTGELFF